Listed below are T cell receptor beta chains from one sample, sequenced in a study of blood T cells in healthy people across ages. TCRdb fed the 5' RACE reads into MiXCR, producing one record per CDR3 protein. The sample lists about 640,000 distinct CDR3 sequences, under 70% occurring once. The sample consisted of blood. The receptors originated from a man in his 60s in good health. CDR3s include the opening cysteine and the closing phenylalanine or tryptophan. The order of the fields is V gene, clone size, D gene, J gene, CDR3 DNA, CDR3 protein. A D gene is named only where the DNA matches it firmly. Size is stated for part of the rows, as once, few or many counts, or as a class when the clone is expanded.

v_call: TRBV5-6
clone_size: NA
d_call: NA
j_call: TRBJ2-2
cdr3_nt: TGTGCCAGCAGCTTGCCGAGGACGGGTGGGACCGGGGAGCTGTTTTTT
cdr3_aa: CASSLPRTGGTGELFF

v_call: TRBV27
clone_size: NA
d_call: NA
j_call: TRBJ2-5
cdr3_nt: TGTGCCAGCAGTTTAATGGCCTCTATCCAAGAGACCCAGTACTTC
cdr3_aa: CASSLMASIQETQYF

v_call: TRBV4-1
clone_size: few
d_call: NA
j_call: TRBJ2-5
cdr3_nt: TGCGCCAGCAGCCAAGGGTCAGGGCTCGGGGAGACCCAGTACTTC
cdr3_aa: CASSQGSGLGETQYF

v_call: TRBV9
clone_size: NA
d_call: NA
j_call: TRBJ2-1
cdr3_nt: TGTGCCAGCAGCGTAGCGACGACCCAGTCGCAGTTCTTC
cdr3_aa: CASSVATTQSQFF

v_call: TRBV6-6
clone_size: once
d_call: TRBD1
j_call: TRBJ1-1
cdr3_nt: TGTGCCAGCAGTTTCCCAGGGGGGAGGATGAACACTGAAGCTTTCTTT
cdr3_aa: CASSFPGGRMNTEAFF

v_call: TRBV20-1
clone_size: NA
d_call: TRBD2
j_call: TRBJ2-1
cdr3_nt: TGCAGTGCTAGAGACCCGGGACTAGCAGTGTTCAATGAGCAGTTCTTC
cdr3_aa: CSARDPGLAVFNEQFF

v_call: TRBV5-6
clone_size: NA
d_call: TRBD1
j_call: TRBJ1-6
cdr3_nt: TGTGCCAGCAGCCCCACCCTGGACAGGTCGGAGTCACCCCTCCACTTT
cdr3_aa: CASSPTLDRSESPLHF

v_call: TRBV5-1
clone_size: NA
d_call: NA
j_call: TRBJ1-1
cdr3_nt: TGCGCCAGCAGCTTAGGAACAGGGTCCTACACTGAAGCTTTCTTT
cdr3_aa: CASSLGTGSYTEAFF

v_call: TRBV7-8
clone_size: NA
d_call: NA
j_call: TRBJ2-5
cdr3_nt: TGTGCCAGCAGGTCCGGCCTAAACCCCCAAGAGACCCAGTACTTC
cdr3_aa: CASRSGLNPQETQYF

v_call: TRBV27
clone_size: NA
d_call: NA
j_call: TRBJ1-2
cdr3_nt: TGTGCCAGCAGTCCAACAGGGTGGGCTAACTATGGCTACACCTTC
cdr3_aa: CASSPTGWANYGYTF

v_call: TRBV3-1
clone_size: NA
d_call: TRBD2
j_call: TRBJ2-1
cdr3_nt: TGTGCCAGCAGCCAATCGGGACTAGCGGGGGCAGAGCAGTTCTTC
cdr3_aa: CASSQSGLAGAEQFF

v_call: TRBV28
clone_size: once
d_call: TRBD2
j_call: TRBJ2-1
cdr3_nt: TGTGCCAGCAGTCCGTCCGGGACTACCGCCTACAATGAGCAGTTCTTC
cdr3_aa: CASSPSGTTAYNEQFF

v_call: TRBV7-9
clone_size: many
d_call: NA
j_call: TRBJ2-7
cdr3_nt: TGTGCCAGCAGCTTACACGGCTACGAGCAGTACTTC
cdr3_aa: CASSLHGYEQYF

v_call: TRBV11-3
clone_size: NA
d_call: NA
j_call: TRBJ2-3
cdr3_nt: TGTGCCAGCAGCTTAGGTTTCGGAACAGATACGCTGTATTTT
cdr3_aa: CASSLGFGTDTLYF

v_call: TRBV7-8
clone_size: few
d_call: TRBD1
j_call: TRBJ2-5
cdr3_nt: TGTGCCAGCAGCTTAGGGACAGGAAACGTGGAGACCCAGTACTTC
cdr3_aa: CASSLGTGNVETQYF

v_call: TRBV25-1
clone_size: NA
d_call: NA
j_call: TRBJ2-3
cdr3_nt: TGTGCCAGCAGTGAGGGGGTAGGGCGAGATACGCAGTATTTT
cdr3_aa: CASSEGVGRDTQYF

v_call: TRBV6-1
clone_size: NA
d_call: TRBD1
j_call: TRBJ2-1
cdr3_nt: TGTGCCAGCAGCCGGACAGGGGGCCCGCTCTCCTACAATGAGCAGTTCTTC
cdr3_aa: CASSRTGGPLSYNEQFF

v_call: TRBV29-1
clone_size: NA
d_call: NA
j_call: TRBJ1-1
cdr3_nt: TGCAGCGTCACAGGGACACCGGGCACTGAAGCTTTCTTT
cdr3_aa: CSVTGTPGTEAFF

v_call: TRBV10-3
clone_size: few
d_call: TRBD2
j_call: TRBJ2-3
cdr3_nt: TGTGCCATCAGTGAGCCCGTGGGCCCTTTGCGGGAGGAAAGCACAGATACGCAGTATTTT
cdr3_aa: CAISEPVGPLREESTDTQYF

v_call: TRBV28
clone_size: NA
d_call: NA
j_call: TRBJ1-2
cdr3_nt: TGTGCCAGCAGTTTAATATCCTATGGCTACACCTTC
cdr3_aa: CASSLISYGYTF

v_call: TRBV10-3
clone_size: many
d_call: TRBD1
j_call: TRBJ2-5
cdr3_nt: TGTGCCATCAGCGGACAGGGGTGGATGGGCGGGGAGACCCAGTACTTC
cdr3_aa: CAISGQGWMGGETQYF

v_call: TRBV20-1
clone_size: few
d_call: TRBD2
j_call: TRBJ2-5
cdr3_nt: TGCAGTGCTAGAGGGGACATAGCGGGGGGTTCGCAGTACTTC
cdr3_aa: CSARGDIAGGSQYF

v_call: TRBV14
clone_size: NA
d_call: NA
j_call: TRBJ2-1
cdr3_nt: TGTGCCAGCAGCATTCTGGCTGTCAATGAGCAGTTCTTC
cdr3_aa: CASSILAVNEQFF

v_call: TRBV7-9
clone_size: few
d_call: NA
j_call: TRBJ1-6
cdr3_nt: TGTGCCAGCAGCTTATCCTCGACAGTGTCTTCTTCACCCCTCCACTTT
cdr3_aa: CASSLSSTVSSSPLHF

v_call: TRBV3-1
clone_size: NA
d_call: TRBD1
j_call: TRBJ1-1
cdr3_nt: TGTGCCAGCAGCCAAGAAGACCGGGGGACAGCGGGCACTGAAGCTTTCTTT
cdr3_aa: CASSQEDRGTAGTEAFF

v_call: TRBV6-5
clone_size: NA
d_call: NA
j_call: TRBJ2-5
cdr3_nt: TGTGCCAGCAGTTACTCGATGGCGGAGACCCAGTACTTC
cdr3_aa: CASSYSMAETQYF

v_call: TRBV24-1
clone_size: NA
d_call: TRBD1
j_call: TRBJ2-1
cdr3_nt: TGTGCCACCCAGCAACAGGGGAGCTCCTACAATGAGCAGTTCTTC
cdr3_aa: CATQQQGSSYNEQFF

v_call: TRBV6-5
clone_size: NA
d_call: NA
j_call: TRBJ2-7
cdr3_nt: TGTGCCAGCAGTTACGGCCTCCGCTACGAGCAGTACTTC
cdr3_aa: CASSYGLRYEQYF

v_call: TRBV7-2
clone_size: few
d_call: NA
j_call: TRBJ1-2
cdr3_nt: TGTGCCAGCAGCTTAGGGGGACCCAACCTCTATGGCTACACCTTC
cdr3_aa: CASSLGGPNLYGYTF

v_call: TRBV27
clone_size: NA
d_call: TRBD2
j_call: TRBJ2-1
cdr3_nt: TGTGCCAGCAGTGCCTCTGAGCGGGGTAGTGAGCAGTTCTTC
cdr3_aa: CASSASERGSEQFF

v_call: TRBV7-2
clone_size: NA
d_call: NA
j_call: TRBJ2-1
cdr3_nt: TGTGCCAGCAGCTTAGCTCAGGGAGGTCCCTACAATGAGCAGTTCTTC
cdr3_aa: CASSLAQGGPYNEQFF

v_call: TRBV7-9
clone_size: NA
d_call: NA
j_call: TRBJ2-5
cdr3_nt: TGTGCCAGCAGCTTAGGGGGGACGCCGTTGGGAGAGATCCAGTACTTC
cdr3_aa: CASSLGGTPLGEIQYF

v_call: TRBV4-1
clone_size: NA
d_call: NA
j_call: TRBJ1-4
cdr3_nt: TGCGCCAGCAGCCAGGGGAGTGCAACTAATGAAAAACTGTTTTTT
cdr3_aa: CASSQGSATNEKLFF

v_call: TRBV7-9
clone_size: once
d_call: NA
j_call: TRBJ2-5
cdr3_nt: TGTGCCAGCAGCTTGCCCACACTTACCCGGTACTTC
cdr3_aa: CASSLPTLTRYF

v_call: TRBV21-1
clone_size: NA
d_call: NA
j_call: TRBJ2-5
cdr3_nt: TGTGCCAGCAGCAAAGGGCAATGGGGCCAAGAGACCCAGTACTTC
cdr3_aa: CASSKGQWGQETQYF

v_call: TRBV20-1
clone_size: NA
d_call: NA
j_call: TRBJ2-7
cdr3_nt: TGCAGTGCTACTCATACGGCAGGGGACCTCTACGAGCAGTACTTC
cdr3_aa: CSATHTAGDLYEQYF

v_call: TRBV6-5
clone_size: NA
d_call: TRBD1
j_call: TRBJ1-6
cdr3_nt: TGTGCCAGCAGTGAGACAGGGTATGATAATTCACCCCTCCACTTT
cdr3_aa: CASSETGYDNSPLHF